The entry that follows covers one T cell receptor (beta chain) sequence. This sample is part of a study of blood T cell repertoires in COVID-19. Trimming took 12 bases from V and 2 from J; bases not matched to a gene: 14. The CDR3 has 15 residues. CDR1 KGHDR and CDR2 SFDVKD come from the germline V gene. Sequencing was performed with immunoSEQ multiplex PCR; in TCRdb, only in-frame clones are kept and a portion is missing. The data hold approximately 190,000 clones, with roughly four fifths observed a single time. The chain combines TRBV24-1 with TRBJ2-5, with 7 bases aligning to TRBD1. The clonotype was recovered from a woman in her thirties or forties with acute or convalescent COVID-19. What was sequenced was peripheral blood. CDR3 sequence reads: CAPPPGTEIQETQYF. CDR3 in DNA: TGTGCCCCCCCGCCCGGGACAGAGATACAAGAGACCCAGTACTTC.